The clone carrying this TCR beta chain was seen many times. Its specificity is not known. Quantitative 5'-RACE with molecular barcodes generated TCR beta libraries. TCRdb recomputed calls from the 5' RACE reads with MiXCR, one row per CDR3 protein. The sample consists of 300,000 to 400,000 distinct CDR3 sequences, around 22% of them appearing once. This entry comes from a study of CD8 T cells in ankylosing spondylitis. Regarding the study as a whole: Apparently characteristic of ankylosing spondylitis blood was a TCR beta motif (about eight highly homologous variants).

This CDR3 has 15 residues. The ends were cut back, 0 bases at V and 5 bases at J, with 12 bases in the middle. CDR1 and CDR2 (germline): SGHRS, YFSETQ. This clonotype originated in a male donor with ankylosing spondylitis. Material: blood, either unsorted or a sorted T cell fraction (not recorded which). The chain joins TRBV5-1 to TRBJ2-1; tentatively, D is TRBD2 (5 bases). Written as DNA, the CDR3 is TGCGCCAGCAGCTTGGAGGAGGTTCGGGACAATGAGCAGTTCTTC. Its protein is CASSLEEVRDNEQFF.